These T cell receptor beta chains were read from a single sample in a study of T cells after posttransplantation cyclophosphamide. TCRdb keeps only in-frame clones here, not all; method: immunoSEQ multiplex PCR. The sample carries 25,000 to 30,000 clones, roughly 85% recorded once. Sequencing input: PBMCs. The receptors stem from a man between 45 and 60 years old. The CDR3 runs from the conserved cysteine through the conserved F or W. D genes are given only for firm matches. Clone size is given for some rows only: seen once, a few or many times, or a class if the clone is expanded.

D	V	J	size	CDR3	DNA
-	TRBV5-1	TRBJ2-5	-	CASSLLISQETQYF	TGCGCCAGCAGCTTGCTTATCTCGCAAGAGACCCAGTACTTC
-	TRBV12-5	TRBJ1-2	-	CASGLVAGRFYYGYTF	TGTGCTAGTGGTTTGGTGGCAGGGAGGTTCTACTATGGCTACACCTTC
TRBD1	TRBV5-1	TRBJ2-5	-	CASSGGQGVGETQYF	TGCGCCAGCAGCGGGGGACAGGGAGTAGGGGAGACCCAGTACTTC
TRBD2	TRBV11-3	TRBJ2-3	-	CASSSGLAGVAGTDTQYF	TGTGCCAGCAGCTCAGGACTAGCGGGAGTAGCTGGCACAGATACGCAGTATTTT
-	TRBV18	TRBJ2-5	-	CASSLPGLETQYF	TGTGCCAGCTCCCTACCGGGATTGGAGACCCAGTACTTC
TRBD1	TRBV15	TRBJ2-5	-	CATSRGRQGSFQETQYF	TGTGCCACCAGCAGAGGTAGACAGGGGTCGTTCCAAGAGACCCAGTACTTC
TRBD1	TRBV9	TRBJ2-2	-	CASSAGQGPGELFF	TGTGCCAGCAGCGCCGGACAGGGTCCCGGGGAGCTGTTTTTT
-	TRBV27	TRBJ2-1	-	CASSLGLYNEQFF	TGTGCCAGCAGTCTCGGACTCTACAATGAGCAGTTCTTC
TRBD2	TRBV11-3	TRBJ2-7	-	CASSRQWAGGTYEQYF	TGTGCCAGCAGCAGACAATGGGCGGGAGGGACCTACGAGCAGTACTTC
TRBD2	TRBV11-1	TRBJ2-5	-	CASSFAGGQETQYF	TGTGCCAGCAGCTTCGCGGGGGGACAAGAGACCCAGTACTTC
-	TRBV5-1	TRBJ1-1	-	CASSLGGGGAFF	TGCGCCAGCAGCTTGGGCGGGGGAGGCGCTTTCTTT
TRBD1	TRBV6-5	TRBJ2-1	-	CASSIDRGANEQFF	TGTGCCAGCAGTATAGACAGGGGAGCGAATGAGCAGTTCTTC
TRBD1	TRBV4-3	TRBJ1-1	-	CASSQRQGGRSEAFF	TGCGCCAGCAGCCAGAGACAGGGGGGAAGGTCTGAAGCTTTCTTT
TRBD1	TRBV5-1	TRBJ2-3	-	CASFPGQGLDTQYF	TGCGCCAGCTTCCCGGGACAGGGGTTGGATACGCAGTATTTT
TRBD1	TRBV5-1	TRBJ2-3	-	CASSNGQGMGSTDTQYF	TGCGCCAGCAGCAACGGACAGGGGATGGGGAGCACAGATACGCAGTATTTT
TRBD1	TRBV2	TRBJ2-5	-	CASSVGQGATQETQYF	TGTGCCAGCAGTGTCGGACAGGGGGCTACTCAAGAGACCCAGTACTTC
TRBD2	TRBV6-6	TRBJ2-2	-	CASSPFPGGRAGELFF	TGTGCCAGCAGTCCCTTCCCGGGCGGGAGGGCCGGGGAGCTGTTTTTT
-	TRBV20-1	TRBJ1-5	-	CSVPGEPQHF	TGCAGTGTTCCAGGGGAGCCCCAGCATTTT
-	TRBV2	TRBJ1-2	few	CASSEAGAEGYTF	TGTGCCAGCAGTGAAGCGGGGGCGGAGGGCTACACCTTC
TRBD1	TRBV5-6	TRBJ1-5	-	CAKIRRIMGQNYQPQHF	TGTGCCAAGATTAGACGCATAATGGGACAGAATTATCAGCCCCAGCATTTT
-	TRBV28	TRBJ2-7	-	CASSASDRRGPYEQYF	TGTGCCAGCAGTGCCTCCGACAGGAGAGGCCCCTACGAGCAGTACTTC
TRBD2	TRBV5-6	TRBJ2-4	-	CASSLVLAGVFAKNIQYF	TGTGCCAGCAGCTTGGTACTAGCGGGAGTCTTCGCCAAAAACATTCAGTACTTC
TRBD2	TRBV10-3	TRBJ2-7	-	CASRGTSGRAGSGEQYF	TGTGCCTCCAGGGGAACTAGCGGGAGGGCCGGGTCGGGCGAGCAGTACTTC
TRBD1	TRBV29-1	TRBJ1-1	few	CSGTGDGKTEAFF	TGCAGCGGGACAGGGGATGGGAAGACTGAAGCTTTCTTT
TRBD1	TRBV27	TRBJ1-6	-	CASSPRQGASPLHF	TGTGCCAGCAGTCCGCGACAGGGAGCGTCACCCCTCCACTTT
TRBD2	TRBV7-3	TRBJ2-3	-	CASSWSGSRADTQYF	TGTGCCAGCAGCTGGAGCGGGAGTCGAGCAGATACGCAGTATTTT
-	TRBV4-1	TRBJ1-2	once	CASSQDREYYGYTF	TGCGCCAGCAGCCAAGACAGGGAATACTATGGCTACACCTTC
-	TRBV7-9	TRBJ1-1	-	CASSLGGLGFEAFF	TGTGCCAGCAGCTTGGGAGGCCTGGGGTTTGAAGCTTTCTTT
TRBD2	TRBV7-8	TRBJ2-4	-	CASSFGLAGSLAKNIQYF	TGTGCCAGCAGCTTTGGACTAGCGGGGTCCTTAGCCAAAAACATTCAGTACTTC
TRBD1	TRBV19	TRBJ2-1	-	CASSLITGTGDHEQFF	TGTGCCAGTAGTCTTATCACCGGGACAGGGGATCATGAGCAGTTCTTC
TRBD2	TRBV11-2	TRBJ2-5	-	CASNLLAGGRETQYF	TGTGCCAGCAACTTACTAGCGGGAGGGAGAGAGACCCAGTACTTC
TRBD2	TRBV29-1	TRBJ2-3	-	CSVVLGLAVIDGTDTQYF	TGCAGCGTTGTATTGGGACTAGCGGTAATAGACGGCACAGATACGCAGTATTTT
-	TRBV6-5	TRBJ1-2	-	CASSLTQNYGYTF	TGTGCCAGCAGTTTGACTCAAAACTATGGCTACACCTTC
TRBD2	TRBV19	TRBJ2-7	-	CASSIPHSGPSYEQYF	TGTGCCAGTAGTATCCCCCATAGCGGGCCATCCTACGAGCAGTACTTC
TRBD2	TRBV11-2	TRBJ2-5	-	CASSPSGTQGETQYF	TGTGCCAGCAGCCCGAGCGGGACGCAGGGAGAGACCCAGTACTTC
-	TRBV5-1	TRBJ1-1	-	CASSFLGGTEAFF	TGCGCCAGCAGCTTCCTGGGGGGCACTGAAGCTTTCTTT
TRBD2	TRBV15	TRBJ2-1	-	CATSRVPRLAEANEQFF	TGTGCCACCAGCAGAGTTCCCCGACTAGCGGAGGCCAATGAGCAGTTCTTC
TRBD2	TRBV4-2	TRBJ2-3	-	CASSQESGGVDTQYF	TGTGCCAGCAGCCAAGAGAGCGGGGGAGTAGATACGCAGTATTTT
TRBD2	TRBV7-7	TRBJ2-3	-	CASSSTGGSTDTQYF	TGTGCTAGCAGCTCCACCGGGGGGAGCACAGATACGCAGTATTTT
TRBD1	TRBV14	TRBJ2-7	-	CASSQDRSGTGVTYEQYF	TGTGCCAGCAGCCAAGATCGCTCCGGGACAGGGGTTACCTACGAGCAGTACTTC
TRBD1	TRBV4-2	TRBJ1-1	-	CASSQPTQGATEAFF	TGTGCCAGCAGCCAGCCCACACAGGGGGCCACTGAAGCTTTCTTT
-	TRBV4-3	TRBJ2-7	-	CASSQEGRGGEQYF	TGCGCCAGCAGCCAAGAAGGGCGGGGTGGGGAGCAGTACTTC
TRBD2	TRBV27	TRBJ2-1	-	CASTAGVTNEQFF	TGTGCCAGCACGGCGGGAGTTACCAATGAGCAGTTCTTC
-	TRBV5-4	TRBJ2-1	-	CASSLIQKNNEQFF	TGTGCCAGCAGCCTGATTCAGAAAAACAATGAGCAGTTCTTC
-	TRBV29-1	TRBJ2-7	-	CSVGQAGRGYEQYF	TGCAGCGTCGGCCAAGCAGGCAGGGGCTACGAGCAGTACTTC
-	TRBV7-9	TRBJ1-1	few	CASSLISGSGTEAFF	TGTGCCAGCAGCTTAATCTCGGGGTCGGGCACTGAAGCTTTCTTT
TRBD1	TRBV7-9	TRBJ1-2	-	CASRPGQAYGYTF	TGTGCCAGCAGACCAGGACAGGCCTATGGCTACACCTTC
-	TRBV9	TRBJ1-2	once	CASSLGEGGYTF	TGTGCCAGCAGCCTCGGTGAGGGTGGCTACACCTTC
-	TRBV5-1	TRBJ2-7	-	CASSFRSSTNRATYEQYF	TGCGCCAGCAGCTTTAGGTCCTCAACCAACAGGGCCACCTACGAGCAGTACTTC
TRBD2	TRBV4-1	TRBJ2-7	-	CASSRAGLVPNYEQYF	TGCGCCAGCAGCCGAGCCGGACTAGTCCCAAACTACGAGCAGTACTTC
-	TRBV27	TRBJ2-1	-	CASSPWPFAAMSGNEQFF	TGTGCCAGCAGTCCATGGCCCTTTGCGGCAATGAGCGGCAATGAGCAGTTCTTC
TRBD2	TRBV4-2	TRBJ2-1	once	CASGPGGANEQFF	TGTGCCAGCGGACCCGGGGGGGCTAATGAGCAGTTCTTC
TRBD1	TRBV5-4	TRBJ1-1	-	CASSPDRVNTEAFF	TGTGCCAGCAGCCCGGACAGGGTGAACACTGAAGCTTTCTTT
TRBD2	TRBV7-9	TRBJ2-1	-	CASSFSTGGWDEQFF	TGTGCCAGCAGCTTCTCGACGGGGGGTTGGGATGAGCAGTTCTTC
-	TRBV7-8	TRBJ2-1	-	CASSLQGGIDEQFF	TGTGCCAGCAGCTTACAAGGCGGGATAGATGAGCAGTTCTTC
-	TRBV12-5	TRBJ1-6	-	CASGLKTGGSSYNSPLHF	TGTGCTAGTGGTTTGAAGACAGGTGGAAGCTCCTATAATTCACCCCTCCACTTT
-	TRBV30	TRBJ2-7	-	CAWRFGGFGGSYEQYF	TGTGCCTGGAGATTTGGGGGATTCGGGGGCTCCTACGAGCAGTACTTC
TRBD1	TRBV7-9	TRBJ2-3	-	CASSRRRGGQGTDTQYF	TGTGCCAGCAGCCGGAGGCGAGGGGGACAGGGAACAGATACGCAGTATTTT
TRBD1	TRBV4-1	TRBJ1-2	-	CASRYRDRGPYGYTF	TGCGCCAGCAGGTACCGGGACAGGGGTCCCTATGGCTACACCTTC
-	TRBV19	TRBJ2-3	-	CASSILMGTSTDTQYF	TGTGCCAGTAGTATATTAATGGGGACTAGCACAGATACGCAGTATTTT